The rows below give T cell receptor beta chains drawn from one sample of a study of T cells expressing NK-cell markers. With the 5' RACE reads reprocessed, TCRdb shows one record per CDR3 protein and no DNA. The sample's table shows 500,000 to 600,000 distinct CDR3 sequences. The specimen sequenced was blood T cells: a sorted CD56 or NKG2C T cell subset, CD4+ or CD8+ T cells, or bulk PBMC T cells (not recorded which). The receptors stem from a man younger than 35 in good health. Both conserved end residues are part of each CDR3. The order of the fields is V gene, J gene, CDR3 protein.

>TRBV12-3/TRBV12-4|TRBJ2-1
CASSSTTGAYNEQFF
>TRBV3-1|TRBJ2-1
CASSQTGLDFEQFF
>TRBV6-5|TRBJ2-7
CASSYSGTGGYEQYF
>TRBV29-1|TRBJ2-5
CSSGDRGFQETQYF
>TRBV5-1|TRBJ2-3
CASSLAKRTDTQYF
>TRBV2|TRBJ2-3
CASSPTRRSGPDTQYF
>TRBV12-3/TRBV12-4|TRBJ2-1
CASSFLRVGDEQFF
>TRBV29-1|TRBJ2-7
CSARDYIDPRSYEQYF
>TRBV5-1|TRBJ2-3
CASSPDLTTDTQYF
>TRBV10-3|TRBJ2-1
CAISESGILMGQNEQFF
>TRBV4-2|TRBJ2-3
CASSQAPASGSTNTQYF
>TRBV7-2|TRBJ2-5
CASSFVPGGSSETQYF
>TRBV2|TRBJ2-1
CASMRLDPPEQFF
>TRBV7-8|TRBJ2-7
CASSSLSGLAYEQYF
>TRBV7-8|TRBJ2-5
CASSLFPGLGTQYF
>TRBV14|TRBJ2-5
CASSPIRMSGRKFQETQYF
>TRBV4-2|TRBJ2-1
CASKKGRLAGDIIDEQFF
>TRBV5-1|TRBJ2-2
CASSPSGREELFF
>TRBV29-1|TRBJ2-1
CSVAFFSNEQFF
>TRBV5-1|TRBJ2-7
CASSQDTSGYYEQYF
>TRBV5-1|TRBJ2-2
CASSFGTRDRELFF
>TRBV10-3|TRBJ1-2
CAIREGSYGYTF
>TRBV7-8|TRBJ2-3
CASSPGSRAADTQYF
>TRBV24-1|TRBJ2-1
CATSRSGGPTYNEQFF
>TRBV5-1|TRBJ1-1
CASTLGAGGANTEAFF
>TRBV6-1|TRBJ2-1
CASRLAGALGQFF
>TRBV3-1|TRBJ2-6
CASSRVRDGGSGANVLTF
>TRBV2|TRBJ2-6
CASSDNRDRGHSGANVLTF
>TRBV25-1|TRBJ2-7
CASSAGTAIYEQYF
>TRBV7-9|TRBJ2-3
CASSPYLTHTDTQYF
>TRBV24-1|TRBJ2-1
CATSDIVGEQFF
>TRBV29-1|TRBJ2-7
CSVDKGSGLGLLEQYF
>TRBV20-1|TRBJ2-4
CSANSDRGAKNIQYF
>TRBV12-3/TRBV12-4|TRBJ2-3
CASNPLGVRDTSTDTQYF
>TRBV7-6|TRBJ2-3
CASSTTGTGMTDTQYF
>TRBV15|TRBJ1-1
CATSFEPGNTEAFF
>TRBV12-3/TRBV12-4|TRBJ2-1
CASRGGSHNEQFF
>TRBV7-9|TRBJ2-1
CASSSRPDGRDEQFF
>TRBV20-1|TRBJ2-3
CSASLGGAGTDTQYF
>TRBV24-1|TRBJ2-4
CATMARRGIKNIQYF
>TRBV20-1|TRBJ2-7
CSASVLAEETYEQYF
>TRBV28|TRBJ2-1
CASTTTWAMAFF
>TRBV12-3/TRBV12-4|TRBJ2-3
CASSLLDRDGTDTQYF
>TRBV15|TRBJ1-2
CATSRETGILSNYGYTF
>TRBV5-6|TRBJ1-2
CASSLQGDREGNGYTF
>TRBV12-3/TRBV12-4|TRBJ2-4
CASSLLTGGADLAKNIQYF
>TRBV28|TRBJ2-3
CASSRSDTQYF
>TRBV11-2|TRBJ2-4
CASSHHHRASHIQYF
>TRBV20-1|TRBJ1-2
CSARRDRERGYTF
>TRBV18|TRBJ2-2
CASSYRQTNTGELFF
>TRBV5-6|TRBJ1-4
CASSGPTGVNEKLFF
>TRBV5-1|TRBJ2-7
CASSLGAGGAKRYEQYF